What follows is one T cell receptor (beta chain) and its context. The sample comes from a study of blood T cell repertoires in COVID-19. This CDR3 has 18 residues. The table came from immunoSEQ multiplex PCR; TCRdb's copy has only in-frame clones and leaves some out. The table shows under 95,000 clones, with 87% occurring only once. The sequenced sample was peripheral blood. This chain connects TRBV21-1 to TRBJ1-3; TRBD1 is the table's D call, not checked against the DNA. TRBV21-1 is designated a pseudogene. The TCR sequence derives from a woman aged 80 or older with acute or convalescent COVID-19. The CDR3 loop is CASSKALAQGDPGNTIYF. The CDR3 DNA is TGTGCCAGCAGCAAAGCCCTCGCACAGGGAGATCCTGGAAACACCATATATTTT.